What follows are 4 T cell receptor beta chains derived from one specimen sequenced in a study of human T cells and chemical hapten exposure. In TCRdb, the RACE reads were re-called with MiXCR into one record per CDR3 protein. The sample holds approximately 33,000 distinct CDR3 sequences, less than 8% seen once. Documented time point: healthy volunteer bleed at 2 weeks. Unseparated into fractions, whole blood served as the source from which total RNA was extracted. Sequencing input: whole blood. These receptors originate from a human donor in good health. Some clones in this sample may be carry-over from other donors' samples.

In this sample, this clonotype turned up many times. The J gene is TRBJ2-7, the V gene TRBV2; D not certain. The length of the CDR3 is 11 residues. Germline V gives CDR1 SNHLY, CDR2 FYNNEI. Trimming stripped 3 bases from V and 5 bases from J, with 5 bases between. The CDR3 here is CASSEGNEQYF. In DNA form, the CDR3 reads TGTGCCAGCAGTGAGGGAAACGAGCAGTACTTC.

This clonotype has ten or more counts. V usage is TRBV3-1 and J usage is TRBJ1-5; D not certain. CDR1 is LGHDT and CDR2 is YNNKEL in the germline V gene (reference sequence). The V gene lost 1 base and the J gene lost 5 bases, with 9 bases spanning the gap. The CDR3 extends over 14 amino acids. The chain's CDR3 is CASSQGPRYQPQHF. DNA for the CDR3: TGTGCCAGCAGCCAAGGCCCCCGTTATCAGCCCCAGCATTTT.

The V gene is TRBV6-5, the J gene TRBJ1-2; D unclear. V lost 0 bases to trimming and J lost 12 bases, with 17 bases between them. The CDR3 loop spans 14 amino acids. Germline V lookup: CDR1 MNHEY, CDR2 SVGAGI. CDR3 sequence reads: CASSYSISRGSDTF. The CDR3 coding sequence is TGTGCCAGCAGTTACTCGATCTCTCGAGGCAGCGACACCTTC.

This clonotype was picked up many times. The rearrangement links TRBV15 to TRBJ1-1, with D possibly being TRBD1 (5 bases). V was trimmed by 0 bases and J by 6 bases, leaving 8 bases between them. The CDR3 sequence is 13 residues long. Germline values: CDR1 LNHNV, CDR2 YYDKDF (reference sequence). This CDR3 is CATSRDRGAEAFF. CDR3 in DNA: TGTGCCACCAGCAGAGATCGGGGGGCTGAAGCTTTCTTT.